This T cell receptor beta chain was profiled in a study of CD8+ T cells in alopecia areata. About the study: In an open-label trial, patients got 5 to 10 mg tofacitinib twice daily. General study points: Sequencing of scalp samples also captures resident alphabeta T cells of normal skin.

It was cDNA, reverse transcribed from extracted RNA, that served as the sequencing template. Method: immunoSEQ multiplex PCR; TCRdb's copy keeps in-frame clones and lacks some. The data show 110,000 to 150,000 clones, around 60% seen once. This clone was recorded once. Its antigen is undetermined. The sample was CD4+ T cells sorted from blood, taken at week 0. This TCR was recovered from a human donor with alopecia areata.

The CDR3 nucleotides read TGCAGCGTAATTAGCTTCGGAAATACCGGGGAGCTGTTTTTT. Translation: CSVISFGNTGELFF. The rearrangement joins TRBV29-1 to TRBJ2-2; no reliable D call. V lost 6 bases to trimming and J lost 5 bases, with 16 bases between them. Germline-derived CDR1 and CDR2 are SQVTM and ANQGSEA. The CDR3 sequence is 14 residues long.